This entry is about one T cell receptor (beta chain). Sequenced by immunoSEQ multiplex PCR; TCRdb stores in-frame clones only, minus some. The sample has about 38,000 clones, 85% to 95% seen once; the top ten hold roughly 8.7%. The record originates from a study of T cell changes during pregnancy in multiple sclerosis. The material sequenced was CD8+ T cells from peripheral blood mononuclear cells, taken in the third trimester of pregnancy. The clonotype originates from a female donor with multiple sclerosis, enrolled in a pregnancy study.

The CDR3 nucleotides are TGCGCCAGCAGCCAAAGTACTAGCGGACTGTACGAGCAGTACTTC. The encoded protein is CASSQSTSGLYEQYF. The V call is TRBV4-1, the J call TRBJ2-7, with 8 bases aligning to TRBD2. The V and J ends lost 2 bases and 4 bases, in that order; junction bases with no gene match: 7. This CDR3 contains 15 residues. Germline lookup yields CDR1 MGHRA and CDR2 YSYEKL.